Shown below are 18 T cell receptor beta chains from a single sample sequenced in a study of blood T cell repertoires in COVID-19. Method: immunoSEQ multiplex PCR; TCRdb's copy keeps in-frame clones and lacks some. The profile shows 250,000 to 300,000 clones, around 84% of them singletons. Sequences were obtained from peripheral blood. These receptors were collected from a man aged 55 to 70 with acute or convalescent COVID-19.

CDR3 amino acids: CASSLGGFSYGYTF. CDR3 bases: TGTGCCAGCAGTTTGGGGGGGTTCAGCTATGGCTACACCTTC. The V gene is TRBV25-1, the J gene TRBJ1-2, with D maybe TRBD1 (5 bases). This CDR3 is built from 14 residues. CDR1 is MGHDK, CDR2 SYGVNS, per germline. V lost 5 bases to trimming and J lost 4 bases, with 14 bases between them.

V gene TRBV28 combines with J gene TRBJ1-2; possible D gene TRBD1, 5 bases. This CDR3 is built from 14 residues. CDR1 MDHEN and CDR2 SYDVKM come from the germline V gene. V lost 7 bases, J lost 5 bases, and 17 bases lay in between. The chain's CDR3 is CASISSGGLYGYTF. The DNA of the CDR3 is TGTGCCAGCATATCATCCGGGGGTCTTTATGGCTACACCTTC.

The chain recombines TRBV12-5 with TRBJ1-3; D unclear. V lost 0 bases and J lost 4, with 13 bases in between. CDR1 is LGHNT and CDR2 is FRNRAP in the germline V gene. The CDR3 length is 16 residues. CDR3 sequence: CASGLVHGGSGNTIYF. CDR3 in DNA: TGTGCTAGTGGTTTGGTACATGGAGGATCAGGAAACACCATATATTTT.

This clone showed up just once. The chain links TRBV6-5 to TRBJ2-5; the match to TRBD2 covers 11 bases. The CDR3 consists of 15 residues. CDR1 is MNHEY and CDR2 is SVGAGI in the germline V gene. J was trimmed by 2 bases and V by 7 bases; bases with no gene match: 6. Written as DNA, the CDR3 is TGTGCCAGCAACCCTAGCGGGGGGCGTCAAGAGACCCAGTACTTC. Protein product: CASNPSGGRQETQYF.

V gene TRBV28 combines with J gene TRBJ2-5, with 14 bases identical to TRBD2. The CDR3 covers 17 residues. The junction had 10 bases not matched to a gene; V was cut back by 8 bases and J by 2 bases. Germline V lookup: CDR1 MDHEN, CDR2 SYDVKM. CDR3 sequence (DNA): TGTGCCAGCGAGGGACTAGCGGGAGACGGGCGGCAAGAGACCCAGTACTTC. Protein: CASEGLAGDGRQETQYF.

V is TRBV7-8 and J is TRBJ2-1, with D possibly TRBD2 on 7 matching bases. V was pared by 2 bases and J by 9 bases, with 14 bases between. Germline assignment: CDR1 SGHVS and CDR2 FQNEAQ. The CDR3 spans 14 residues. The DNA for the CDR3 is TGTGCCAGCAGCTTATGGCGGGGGCGGAGTGAGCAGTTCTTC. Protein sequence: CASSLWRGRSEQFF.

The table lists this clone with a few counts. J is TRBJ2-7 and V is TRBV5-5; TRBD1 agrees at 9 bases. V was pared by 0 bases and J by 3 bases, with 1 base of the junction left unmatched. The CDR3 contains 14 residues. Germline V gene lookup returns CDR1 SGHKS and CDR2 YYEKEE (reference sequence). CDR3 sequence reads: CASSLAGQGYEQYF. The CDR3 nucleotides read TGTGCCAGCAGCTTGGCGGGACAGGGCTACGAGCAGTACTTC.

V gene TRBV2 combines with J gene TRBJ2-4; 10 nucleotides match TRBD1. The CDR3 has 14 amino acids. Looked up from germline, CDR1 is SNHLY and CDR2 is FYNNEI. V was pared by 11 bases and J by 6 bases, with 10 bases of the junction left unmatched. This chain's CDR3 is CARKGQGSTNIQYF. As DNA, the CDR3 is TGTGCCCGGAAGGGACAGGGGAGTACAAACATTCAGTACTTC.

The V and J genes are TRBV27 and TRBJ2-1; 7 bases agree with TRBD2. Germline V lookup: CDR1 MNHEY, CDR2 SMNVEV (reference sequence). Losses at the gene ends were 6 bases for V and 7 bases for J; bases not matched to a gene: 12. The CDR3 is 15 residues long. CDR3 DNA: TGTGCCAGCAGCGTTCTTCTAGCGGCTTCAAATGAGCAGTTCTTC. Amino acid sequence: CASSVLLAASNEQFF.

This clone was observed a handful of times. The genes are TRBV5-6 and TRBJ2-4, with D possibly being TRBD2 (6 bases). The CDR3 covers 14 residues. Germline CDR1 reads SGHDT; CDR2 reads YYEEEE. V was shortened by 1 base and J by 11 bases, with 16 bases between the two germline ends. The CDR3 DNA sequence: TGTGCCAGCAGCTTGAGGGCGGGGCTTGACGTTCAGTACTTC. The encoded protein is CASSLRAGLDVQYF.

The chain carries TRBV5-1 and TRBJ2-1; D is possibly TRBD1 (5 bases). V was pared by 1 base and J by 4 bases, with 12 bases between. The CDR3 loop spans 15 amino acids. CDR1 is SGHRS, CDR2 YFSETQ, per germline. CDR3 protein: CASSLSTGKYNEQFF. CDR3 DNA: TGCGCCAGCAGCTTGAGCACAGGAAAATACAATGAGCAGTTCTTC.

The chain uses TRBV5-6 and TRBJ1-1; D unclear. Looked up from germline, CDR1 is SGHDT and CDR2 is YYEEEE. This CDR3 contains 12 residues. Trimming removed 2 bases from V and 4 bases from J, with 6 bases in between. In nucleotides, the CDR3 is TGTGCCAGCAGCTTCACAGTCACTGAAGCTTTCTTT. This codes for CASSFTVTEAFF.

This chain joins TRBV28 and TRBJ1-5, with D perhaps TRBD1 (6 bases). The CDR3 runs 18 residues. The germline V gene has CDR1 MDHEN and CDR2 SYDVKM. The ends were cut back, 1 base at V and 4 bases at J, with 20 bases in the middle. The CDR3 is CASSLSGAYRALNQPQHF. DNA for the CDR3: TGTGCCAGCAGTTTATCCGGTGCTTACAGGGCGCTTAATCAGCCCCAGCATTTT.

This clone was observed once. The chain has TRBV6-4 and TRBJ2-1, with a weak D call TRBD2 (6 bases). Trimming shortened V by 3 bases and J by 0 bases, and 15 bases separated the two germline ends. CDR1 MRHNA and CDR2 SNTAGT come from the germline V gene. The CDR3 consists of 17 residues. CDR3 loop: CASSEFSGSSSYNEQFF. The CDR3 DNA sequence: TGTGCCAGCAGTGAATTTAGCGGATCAAGCTCCTACAATGAGCAGTTCTTC.

The gene calls are TRBV2 and TRBJ2-2, with 7 bases fitting TRBD2. The CDR3 has 18 residues. The ends lost 3 bases at V and 1 base at J; junction bases unmatched: 11. Germline-derived CDR1 and CDR2 are SNHLY and FYNNEI. CDR3 in amino acids: CASSDPKGEGLNTGELFF. Here the CDR3 DNA reads TGTGCCAGCAGTGACCCAAAAGGGGAGGGTTTGAACACCGGGGAGCTGTTTTTT.

J is TRBJ2-1 and V is TRBV7-6, with 16 bases that match TRBD2. CDR1 is SGHVS, CDR2 FNYEAQ, per germline. V gave up 5 bases and J gave up 9 bases; unmatched junction bases: 7. The CDR3 loop spans 16 amino acids. CDR3 in amino acids: CASSLGLAGGQGEQFF. The DNA of the CDR3 is TGTGCCAGCAGCCTGGGACTAGCGGGGGGGCAGGGTGAGCAGTTCTTC. The full variable domain, completed using reference TRBV7-6 and TRBJ2-1, is GAGVSQSPRYKVTKRGQDVALRCDPISGHVSLYWYRQALGQGPEFLTYFNYEAQQDKSGLPNDRFSAERPEGSISTLTIQRTEQRDSAMYRCASSLGLAGGQGEQFFGPGTRLTVL.

This clone has a handful of counts. DNA of the CDR3: TGTGCCAGCAGTTACGGGGGGCACTACGAGCAGTACTTC. It translates to CASSYGGHYEQYF. The chain recombines TRBV28 with TRBJ2-7, with a weak D call TRBD2 (7 bases). CDR1 MDHEN and CDR2 SYDVKM come from the germline V gene. The V and J ends lost 4 bases and 3 bases respectively, with 10 bases between them. CDR3 size: 13 residues.

This clone was counted once. This chain connects TRBV27 to TRBJ2-5, with TRBD1 as a possible D gene (5 bases). Trimming pared 5 bases from V and 2 bases from J, leaving 12 bases between. Germline-derived CDR1 and CDR2 are MNHEY and SMNVEV (reference sequence). The CDR3 length is 14 residues. The CDR3 here is CASSPQQVQETQYF. DNA for the CDR3: TGTGCCAGCAGTCCACAACAGGTACAAGAGACCCAGTACTTC.